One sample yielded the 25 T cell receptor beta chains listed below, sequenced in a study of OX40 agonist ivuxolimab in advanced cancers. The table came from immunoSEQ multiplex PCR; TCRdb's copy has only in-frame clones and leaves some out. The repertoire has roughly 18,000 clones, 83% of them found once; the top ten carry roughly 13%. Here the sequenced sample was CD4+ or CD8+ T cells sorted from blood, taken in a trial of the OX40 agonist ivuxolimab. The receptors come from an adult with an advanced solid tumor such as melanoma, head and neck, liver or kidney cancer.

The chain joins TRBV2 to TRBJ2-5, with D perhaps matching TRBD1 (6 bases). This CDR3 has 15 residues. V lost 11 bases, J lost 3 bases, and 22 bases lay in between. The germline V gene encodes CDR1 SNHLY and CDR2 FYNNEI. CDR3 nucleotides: TGTGCCTCCTTACACAGGCCTACAGGGAAAGAGACCCAGTACTTC. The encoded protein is CASLHRPTGKETQYF.

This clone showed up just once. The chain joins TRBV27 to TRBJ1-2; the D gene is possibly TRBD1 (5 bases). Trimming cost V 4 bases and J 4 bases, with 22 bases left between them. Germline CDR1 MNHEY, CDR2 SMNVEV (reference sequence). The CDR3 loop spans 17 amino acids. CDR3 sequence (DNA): TGTGCCAGCAGTTATTGGGGGGGAGGGAAAGGAGGCTATGGCTACACCTTC. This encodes CASSYWGGGKGGYGYTF.

In nucleotides, the CDR3 is TGTGCCAGCAGTGACCAGCCTAGCGGGGGGAGGTTGTACTTC. Encoded protein: CASSDQPSGGRLYF. The J gene is TRBJ2-7, the V gene TRBV6-4; 11 nucleotides align to TRBD2. V was pared by 2 bases and J by 12 bases, with 9 bases of the junction left unmatched. This CDR3 contains 14 residues. Germline CDR1 reads MRHNA; CDR2 reads SNTAGT.

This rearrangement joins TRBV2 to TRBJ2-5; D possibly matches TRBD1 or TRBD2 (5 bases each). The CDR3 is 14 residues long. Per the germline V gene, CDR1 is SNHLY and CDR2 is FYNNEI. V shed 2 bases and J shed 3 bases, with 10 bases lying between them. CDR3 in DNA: TGTGCCAGCAGTGAACCGGGACCTAAAGAGACCCAGTACTTC. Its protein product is CASSEPGPKETQYF.

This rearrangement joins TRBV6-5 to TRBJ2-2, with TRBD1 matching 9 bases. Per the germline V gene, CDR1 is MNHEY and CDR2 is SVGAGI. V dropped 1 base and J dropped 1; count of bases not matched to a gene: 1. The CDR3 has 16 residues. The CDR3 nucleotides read TGTGCCAGCAGTTACTTGGGACAGGGGAACACCGGGGAGCTGTTTTTT. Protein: CASSYLGQGNTGELFF.

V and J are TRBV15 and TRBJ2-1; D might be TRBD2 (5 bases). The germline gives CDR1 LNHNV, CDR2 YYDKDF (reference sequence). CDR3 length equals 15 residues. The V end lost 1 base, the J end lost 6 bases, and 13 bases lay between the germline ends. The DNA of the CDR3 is TGTGCCACCAGCAGAGCCGGACTGAGAACCAATGAGCAGTTCTTC. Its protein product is CATSRAGLRTNEQFF.

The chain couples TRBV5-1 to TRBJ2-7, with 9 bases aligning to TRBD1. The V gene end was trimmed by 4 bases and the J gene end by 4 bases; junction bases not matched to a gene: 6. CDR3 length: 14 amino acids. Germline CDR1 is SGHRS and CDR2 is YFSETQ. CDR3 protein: CASSNPGQGYEQYF. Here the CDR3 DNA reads TGCGCCAGCAGCAATCCGGGACAGGGATACGAGCAGTACTTC.

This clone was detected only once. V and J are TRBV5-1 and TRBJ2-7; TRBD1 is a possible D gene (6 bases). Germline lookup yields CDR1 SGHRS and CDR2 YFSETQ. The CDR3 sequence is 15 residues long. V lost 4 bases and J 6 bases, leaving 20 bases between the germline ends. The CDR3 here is CASSPPQTGVPEQYF. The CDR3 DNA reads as TGCGCCAGCAGCCCACCCCAGACAGGTGTTCCCGAGCAGTACTTC.

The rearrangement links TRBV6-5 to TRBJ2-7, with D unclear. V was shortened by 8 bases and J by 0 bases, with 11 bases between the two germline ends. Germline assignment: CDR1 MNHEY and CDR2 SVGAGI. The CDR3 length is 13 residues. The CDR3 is CASVPPSSYEQYF. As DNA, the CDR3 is TGTGCCAGCGTACCTCCCAGCTCCTACGAGCAGTACTTC.

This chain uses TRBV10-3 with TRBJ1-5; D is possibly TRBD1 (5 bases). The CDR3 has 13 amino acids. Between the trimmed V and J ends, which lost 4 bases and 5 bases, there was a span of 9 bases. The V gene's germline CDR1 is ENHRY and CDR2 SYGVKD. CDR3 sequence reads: CAISGEGYQPQHF. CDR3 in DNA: TGTGCCATCAGTGGAGAGGGGTATCAGCCCCAGCATTTT.

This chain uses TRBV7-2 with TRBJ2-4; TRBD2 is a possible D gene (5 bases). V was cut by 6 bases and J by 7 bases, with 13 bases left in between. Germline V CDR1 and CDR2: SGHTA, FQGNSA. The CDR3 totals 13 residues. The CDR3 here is CASRDLRENIQYF. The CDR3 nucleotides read TGTGCCAGCAGGGATTTAAGGGAGAACATTCAGTACTTC.

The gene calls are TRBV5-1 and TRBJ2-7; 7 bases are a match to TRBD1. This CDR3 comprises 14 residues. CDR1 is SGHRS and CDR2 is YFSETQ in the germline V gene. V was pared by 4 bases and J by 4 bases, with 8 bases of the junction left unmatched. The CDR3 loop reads CASSHRGDWYEQYF. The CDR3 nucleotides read TGCGCCAGCAGCCACAGGGGCGACTGGTACGAGCAGTACTTC.

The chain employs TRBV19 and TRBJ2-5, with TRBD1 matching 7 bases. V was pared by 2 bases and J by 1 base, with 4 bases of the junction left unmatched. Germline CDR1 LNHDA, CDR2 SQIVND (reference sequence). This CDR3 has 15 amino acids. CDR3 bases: TGTGCCAGTAGTATATTGGCAGGGGGCCAAGAGACCCAGTACTTC. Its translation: CASSILAGGQETQYF.

The CDR3 region is CASSSGIATNEKLFF. In DNA, the CDR3 is TGTGCCAGCAGCTCCGGGATTGCAACTAATGAAAAACTGTTTTTT. The chain uses TRBV5-8 and TRBJ1-4; D unclear. The germline CDR1 and CDR2 sequences are SGHTS and YDEGEE. The V gene lost 3 bases and the J gene lost 0 bases, with 9 bases spanning the gap. The CDR3 has 15 residues. The variable domain in full, with the rest retrieved from reference TRBV5-8 and TRBJ1-4, is EAGVTQSPTHLIKTRGQQATLRCSPISGHTSVYWYQQALGLGLQFLLWYDEGEERNRGNFPPRFSGRQFPNYSSELNVNALELEDSALYLCASSSGIATNEKLFFGSGTQLSVL.

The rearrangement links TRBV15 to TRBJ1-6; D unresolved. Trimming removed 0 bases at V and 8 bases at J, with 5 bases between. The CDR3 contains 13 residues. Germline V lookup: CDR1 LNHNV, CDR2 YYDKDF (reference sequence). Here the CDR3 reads CATSRDHDSPLHF. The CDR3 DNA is TGTGCCACCAGCAGAGATCATGATTCACCCCTCCACTTT.

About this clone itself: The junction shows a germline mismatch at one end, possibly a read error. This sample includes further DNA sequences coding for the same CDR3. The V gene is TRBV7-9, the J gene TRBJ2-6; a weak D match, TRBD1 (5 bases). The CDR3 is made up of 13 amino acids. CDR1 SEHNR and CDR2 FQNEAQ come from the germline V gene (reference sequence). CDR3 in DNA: TGTGCCAGCAGCCAGTCTGGGGCCAACGTCCTGACCTTC. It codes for CASSQSGANVLTF.

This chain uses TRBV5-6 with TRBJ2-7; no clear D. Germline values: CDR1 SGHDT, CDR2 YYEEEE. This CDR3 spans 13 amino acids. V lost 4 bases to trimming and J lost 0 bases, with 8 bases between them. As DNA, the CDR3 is TGTGCCAGCAGCCACTCTAACTCCTACGAGCAGTACTTC. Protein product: CASSHSNSYEQYF.

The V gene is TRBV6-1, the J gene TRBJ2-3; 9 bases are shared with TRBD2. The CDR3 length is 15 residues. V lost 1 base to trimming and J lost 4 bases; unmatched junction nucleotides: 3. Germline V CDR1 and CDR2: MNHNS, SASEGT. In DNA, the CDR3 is TGTGCCAGCAGTGAAGGGGCGGGGGGGCCAGATACGCAGTATTTT. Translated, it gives CASSEGAGGPDTQYF.

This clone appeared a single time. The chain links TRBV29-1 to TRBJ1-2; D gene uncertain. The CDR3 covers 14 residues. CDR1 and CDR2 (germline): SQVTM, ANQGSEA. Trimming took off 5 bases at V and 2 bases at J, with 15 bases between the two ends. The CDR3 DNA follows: TGCAGCGTTCCCCGGACCAGTGGGAACTATGGCTACACCTTC. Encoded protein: CSVPRTSGNYGYTF.

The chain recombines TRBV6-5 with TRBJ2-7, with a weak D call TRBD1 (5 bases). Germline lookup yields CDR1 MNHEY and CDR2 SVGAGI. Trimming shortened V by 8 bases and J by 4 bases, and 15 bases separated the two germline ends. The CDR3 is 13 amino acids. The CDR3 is CASGRQKTYEQYF. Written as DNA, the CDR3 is TGTGCCAGCGGCCGACAGAAAACTTACGAGCAGTACTTC.

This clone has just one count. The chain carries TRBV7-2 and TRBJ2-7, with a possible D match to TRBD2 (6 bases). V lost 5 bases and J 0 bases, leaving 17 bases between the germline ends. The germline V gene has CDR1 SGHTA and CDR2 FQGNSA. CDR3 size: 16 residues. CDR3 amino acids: CASSVSGTFSSYEQYF. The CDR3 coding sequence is TGTGCCAGCAGCGTATCCGGGACTTTTAGCTCCTACGAGCAGTACTTC.

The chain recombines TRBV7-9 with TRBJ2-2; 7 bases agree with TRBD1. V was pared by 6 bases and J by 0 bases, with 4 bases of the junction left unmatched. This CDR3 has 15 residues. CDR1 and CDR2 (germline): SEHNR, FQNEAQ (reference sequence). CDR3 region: CASRTGLANTGELFF. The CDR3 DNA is TGTGCCAGCAGGACAGGGTTAGCGAACACCGGGGAGCTGTTTTTT.

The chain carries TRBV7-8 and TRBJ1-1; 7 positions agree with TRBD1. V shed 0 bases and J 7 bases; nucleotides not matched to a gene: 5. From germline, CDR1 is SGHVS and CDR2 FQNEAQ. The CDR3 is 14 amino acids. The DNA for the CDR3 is TGTGCCAGCAGCTTAGCGTCCAGGGGGGGTGAAGCTTTCTTT. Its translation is CASSLASRGGEAFF.

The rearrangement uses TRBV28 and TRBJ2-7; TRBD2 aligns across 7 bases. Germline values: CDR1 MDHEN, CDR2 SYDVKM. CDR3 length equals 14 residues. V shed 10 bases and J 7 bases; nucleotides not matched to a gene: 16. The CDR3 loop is CAIERAAGPREQYF. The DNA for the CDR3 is TGTGCCATCGAAAGGGCAGCGGGACCGAGGGAGCAGTACTTC.

The CDR3 reads CASSRLLGQGRFGSGGYTF. CDR3 nucleotides: TGTGCCAGCAGTCGTCTGCTCGGACAGGGAAGATTCGGGTCCGGTGGCTACACCTTC. V is TRBV28 and J is TRBJ1-2, with 8 bases lining up with TRBD1. Per the germline V gene, CDR1 is MDHEN and CDR2 is SYDVKM. V dropped 5 bases and J dropped 7; count of bases not matched to a gene: 24. This CDR3 has 19 residues.